This record covers a single T cell receptor beta chain. This clone occurred once. It has no known antigen specificity. No base quality information exists; no much larger clone differs at one position. The CDR3 spans 18 residues, from the cysteine through the phenylalanine. The DNA shown is the 54-base CDR3, in frame from base 1. Germline trimming: 0 bases from V, 1 base from J; junction bases outside gene matches: 11. Looking up the germline V gene yields CDR1 LGHNA and CDR2 YNFKEQ. The data originate from a study of cytomegalovirus exposure and HLA in healthy donors (dated by TCRdb to about 2017). Study-level background: An earlier analysis of approximately 640 of the donors reported approximately 270 Gb of sequence data and some 120 million unique TCR beta sequences from about 179 million T cells. An early release covering around 630 HLA-typed donors comprised about 310 gigabases of sequencing data and around 80 million unique TCR sequences. The genetic ancestry cluster associated with self-reported Caucasian donors included around four fifths of the approximately 400 genotyped donors. The aim of the study was to test whether cataloging public T cell receptors could identify signatures of past pathogen exposure. The study used immunosequencing to profile the T cell repertoires of approximately 630 subjects and linked those repertoires to cytomegalovirus serostatus. Along with the approximately 700-subject first cohort, a separate validation cohort of over a hundred different subjects was used. The study combined high-throughput TCR immunosequencing, statistical association of individual TCRs with disease status, and machine learning to predict cytomegalovirus infection status. A later analysis re-examined previously published TCR beta repertoires from more than 550 donors and added high-resolution HLA genotyping to investigate patterns of TCR occurrence. The later analysis used no new phenotypic data to find candidate immune exposures, relying instead on TCR beta sequences and their occurrence across donors. An earlier analysis of around 640 of the donors used high-throughput TCR beta sequencing to judge whether each TCR beta V gene segment behaved as functional or pseudogenic. Donor age, sex, ethnicity and CMV serostatus were compiled alongside the repertoire data. In a later genetic analysis, genome-wide SNP genotypes for about 55% of the roughly 700 donors were used, and that subset was treated as a discovery cohort. Every discovery cohort repertoire had been produced on one sequencing platform. HLA typing covered class I and class II loci at four-digit resolution. Typing coverage varied by locus: roughly 629-630 donors for A, B, C, DRB1 and DQB1; around 560 for DQA1; more than 600 for DPA1; more than 450 for DPB1. About five DR-DQ haplotypes were treated as single units for association and clustering because of strong linkage in the cohort. Among roughly 400 genotyped donors of the cohort, an average of roughly 230,000 unique TCR beta nucleotide sequences was sequenced per donor, of which roughly 17% were non-productive. The full study reports these points: A later analysis reported that several top co-occurrence clusters appeared linked to parvovirus B19, influenza, CMV and Epstein-Barr virus. A later analysis associated around 16,000 TCR beta sequences with specific HLA alleles at a false discovery rate of 0.05. In both the original and validation cohorts, the classifier was reported to diagnose cytomegalovirus status with high specificity and sensitivity. An earlier analysis of approximately 570 of the donors showed that most TCR beta V segments appeared in productive rearrangements either about 90% or about 30% of the time, which broadly matched IMGT annotations. A further reported finding was that TCR beta sequences accurately predicted the HLA-A and HLA-B alleles for most subjects in the first cohort. A later analysis found that TCR association rates varied across HLA loci, with DRB1 alleles showing the most associated TCRs and HLA-C alleles the fewest. Only TCR beta chains were sequenced in this cohort, and the absence of alpha or paired-chain data limited detectable features. Because the 87-base-pair reads could not distinguish some IMGT-functional V segments, including TRBV6-2 and TRBV6-3, those segments were excluded. In a later analysis, HLA-associated TCR beta chains showed more clonal expansion and lower generation probabilities than non-associated chains that were equally common. Approximately 16 rarely observed V segments, including chromosome 9 orphons, were excluded from the earlier analysis of several hundred of the donors because counts were too low. Presence/absence analyses assumed roughly uniform sequencing depth across donors, an assumption that may not hold. The only immune exposure information available for the cohort was CMV serostatus. Correlated functional status among segregating V segments might reflect linkage disequilibrium, but an unknown experimental factor could not be ruled out. A few of the identified cytomegalovirus-associated TCR beta chains were confirmed in vitro to be specific for cytomegalovirus antigens. According to the authors, the approach could potentially be generalized to other disease states and immunological phenotypes. Because some donors lacked HLA typing at each locus, the association tests relied only on the typed subset. According to a later genetic analysis, donors in an Asian-associated ancestry cluster had fewer N-insertions in productive TCRs than the roughly 670-donor mean. V-gene and J-gene trimming of TCR beta chains was associated with a missense DCLRE1C variant in a later genetic analysis, and the association was replicated in an independent cohort. In a later analysis, most CMV-associated TCR beta chains were found to appear HLA-restricted, with HLA associations seemingly driven largely by CMV exposure. While some public TCRs were present in many individuals, most TCR sequences turned up only very rarely across donors. A total of 150 to 200 TCR beta chains were listed by the study as associated with cytomegalovirus. When HLA alleles, especially DR and DQ, strongly co-occurred, attributing TCR associations to individual alleles was difficult. The sequencing pipeline was judged likely to have produced a cluster of highly shared sequence variants as a technical artifact.

The library was produced with the immunoSEQ multiplex PCR assay. The multiplex PCR relied on a mix of 60 forward primers for TCR Vbeta segments and 13 reverse primers for TCR Jbeta segments. Amplification of the CDR3 region of rearranged TCR beta genes was performed with a multiplex PCR assay on genomic DNA. Amplified TCR beta libraries were sequenced as 87-base-pair reads on the Illumina HiSeq System. As for the original processing: In a later analysis, roughly 80 million unique TCR beta chains were counted across the 650 to 700 repertoires, and about 10 million of these chains were shared by at least two donors. Raw reads were error-corrected and collapsed into unique sequences with a nearest-neighbor algorithm that merged closely related sequences to remove PCR and sequencing errors. Alignment of CDR3 sequences to IMGT reference sequences was used to assign V, D and J gene segments. For a sequence to be retained, a match of at least six nucleotides was required to both a V gene segment and a J gene segment. Rearrangements were called productive when the CDR3 lacked stop codons and stayed in frame with V and J; all others were non-productive. Following IMGT convention, CDR3 was defined as the stretch from the second conserved V-encoded cysteine up to the conserved J-encoded phenylalanine. In an earlier analysis of around 600 of the donors, sequences lacking an unambiguous match to a single V gene segment were excluded. In an earlier analysis of several hundred of the donors, V segments were called functional above 56.7% productive rearrangements and were called segregating when the between-donor standard deviation exceeded 5%. A statistical classification framework was developed to diagnose cytomegalovirus status using the catalog of TCR beta chain sequences. A later analysis assigned V and J genes by comparing TCR nucleotide sequences with IMGT/GENE-DB human TR gene sequences. In a later analysis, CDR3 sequences and most-parsimonious VDJ recombination scenarios were assigned using the TCRdist pipeline. A later analysis defined each TCR beta chain by its CDR3 amino acid sequence plus V-gene family, and excluded reads lacking a unique V-gene family. A later analysis removed 592 highly shared, low-generation-probability nucleotide sequences to deal with suspected cross-contamination and a sequencing artifact. A later analysis calculated a clonal expansion index for each public chain from normalized within-repertoire ranks of inferred template counts. A later analysis computed generation probabilities with a VDJ recombination model fitted to out-of-frame rearrangements, and checked the results against IGoR. In a later analysis, TCR-TCR, TCR-HLA and TCR-CMV co-occurrence was scored with hypergeometric tests, and a repertoire-size bias correction was applied to TCR pairs. In a later analysis, false discovery rates were estimated by permuting HLA or CMV assignments 20 times. In a later analysis, co-occurring TCRs were grouped using DBSCAN, with TCRdist sequence similarity added in when clustering inside HLA-allele-positive subsets. Repertoires with fewer than 30,000 or more than 120,000 public chains, plus five repertoires with anomalous nucleotide sharing, were excluded from co-occurrence clustering. The table was pulled from immuneACCESS by TCRdb, which kept in-frame rearrangements only. Such tables lose some clones; where checked, under half of the loss comes from unresolved V genes, and the rest has no known cause. V, J and clone size are those of that table, while D and trimming were read from the DNA. The sample data list around 110,000 clones, and approximately 81% of these were observed just once. The ten largest clonotypes hold about 2.2% of the sample.

The cohort was made up of about 670 healthy bone marrow donors. All cohort members were sampled while nominally healthy, although unrecorded immune exposures were likely present. The donor was CMV seronegative and belonged to the group of roughly 330 seronegative cohort members. Every donor gave a peripheral blood sample, and the peripheral blood mononuclear cells from that sample were used for TCR beta sequencing. The Qiagen DNeasy Blood Extraction Kit was used to extract genomic DNA from the blood cell samples. The source is a man between 25 and 39 years old in good health and CMV-seronegative. The specimen was PBMCs. The chain couples TRBV4-2 to TRBJ2-7; a stretch of 8 junction bases matches TRBD2. The bases read TGTGCCAGCAGCCAAGATGCGGCTAGCGGGTCTATTTCCTACGAGCAGTACTTC. The resulting protein is CASSQDAASGSISYEQYF.